Below, 16 T cell receptor beta chains from the same sample are listed, as sequenced in a study of cytomegalovirus exposure and HLA in healthy donors. PCR primers comprised 60 Vbeta and 13 Jbeta primers. Data came from immunoSEQ multiplex PCR; TCRdb stores just in-frame clones and leaves some out. The sample includes more than 150,000 clones, 70% to 80% of them seen just once. The sequenced sample consisted of PBMCs. The receptors here all came from a young man in good health and CMV-seronegative.

This chain uses TRBV27 with TRBJ1-1; no definite D call. The V gene lost 7 bases and the J gene lost 0 bases, with 12 bases spanning the gap. CDR3 length: 14 residues. The V gene's germline CDR1 is MNHEY and CDR2 SMNVEV (reference sequence). In DNA form, the CDR3 reads TGTGCCAGCACCCCAGAGGGTATGAACACTGAAGCTTTCTTT. As protein: CASTPEGMNTEAFF.

J is TRBJ1-2 and V is TRBV6-5; D unclear. The CDR3 covers 14 residues. CDR1 MNHEY and CDR2 SVGAGI come from the germline V gene. Between the trimmed V and J ends, which lost 7 bases and 2 bases, there was a span of 14 bases. The CDR3 DNA reads as TGTGCCAGCAACCCACGAGGGCGAAACTATGGCTACACCTTC. Its protein product is CASNPRGRNYGYTF.

V is TRBV30 and J is TRBJ2-1; 10 bases map to TRBD2. J lost 3 bases, V lost 1 base, and 9 bases had no gene match. CDR1 GTSNPN and CDR2 SVGIG come from the germline V gene (reference sequence). There are 17 residues in the CDR3. The CDR3 DNA is TGTGCCTGGAGTGCGGGTAGCGGGGGGCGTCTCTACAATGAGCAGTTCTTC. Residues: CAWSAGSGGRLYNEQFF.

The rearrangement uses TRBV11-2 and TRBJ2-7, with a weak D call TRBD1 (5 bases). The CDR3 has 13 residues. CDR1 and CDR2 (germline): SGHAT, FQNNGV. V shed 5 bases and J shed 4 bases, with 12 bases lying between them. The CDR3 loop reads CASSTRDSYEQYF. The DNA of the CDR3 is TGTGCCAGCAGCACCAGAGACAGTTACGAGCAGTACTTC.

There are a few counts of this clone. The V and J genes are TRBV4-2 and TRBJ2-6, with D perhaps matching TRBD1 (6 bases). CDR3 length: 15 amino acids. Germline CDR1 is LGHNA and CDR2 is YNFKEQ. Trimming cost V 2 bases and J 4 bases, with 9 bases left between them. CDR3 sequence (DNA): TGTGCCAGCAGCCAAAACAGGGAAGGGGCCAACGTCCTGACTTTC. Its translation: CASSQNREGANVLTF.

This clone was detected a few times. The rearrangement uses TRBV10-3 and TRBJ2-7; D is undetermined. Germline V lookup: CDR1 ENHRY, CDR2 SYGVKD. This CDR3 has 15 amino acids. The V gene lost 3 bases and the J gene lost 0 bases, with 12 bases spanning the gap. The CDR3 loop reads CAISDSRSSSYEQYF. The DNA of the CDR3 is TGTGCCATCAGTGACTCACGGTCAAGCTCCTACGAGCAGTACTTC.

The V call is TRBV7-2, the J call TRBJ2-3; a possible D gene is TRBD2 (5 bases). V was pared by 5 bases and J by 3 bases, with 15 bases between. CDR1 is SGHTA and CDR2 is FQGNSA in the germline V gene. This CDR3 has 15 residues. CDR3 nucleotide sequence: TGTGCCAGCAGCCCACACCAGGACTGGACAGATACGCAGTATTTT. Translating it yields CASSPHQDWTDTQYF.

The CDR3 coding sequence is TGTGCCAGCAGTGAATATTCGGGAAAAGAGACCCAGTACTTC. Translated: CASSEYSGKETQYF. The gene calls are TRBV25-1 and TRBJ2-5, with TRBD2 as a possible D gene (5 bases). Deletions cut 0 bases from V and 3 bases from J, with 8 bases between. The germline gives CDR1 MGHDK, CDR2 SYGVNS. This CDR3 is built from 14 residues.

This clone has a single count. The chain joins TRBV2 to TRBJ2-3; D unresolved. V gave up 6 bases and J gave up 4 bases, with 17 bases separating them. Germline V CDR1 and CDR2: SNHLY, FYNNEI. The CDR3 length is 15 residues. The CDR3 sequence is CASSSERSIADTQYF. CDR3 coding DNA: TGTGCCAGCAGCTCAGAGAGGTCCATAGCAGATACGCAGTATTTT.

The chain uses TRBV4-1 and TRBJ2-1; 7 nucleotides line up with TRBD1. The CDR3 has 18 amino acids. Germline CDR1 is MGHRA and CDR2 is YSYEKL. The J segment lost 6 bases and the V segment lost 2 bases, leaving 16 bases of the junction unmatched. The CDR3 DNA is TGCGCCAGCAGCCAAAGTGCGGTCTTAGGGGGCTGGGGCAATGAGCAGTTCTTC. Its protein product is CASSQSAVLGGWGNEQFF.

The V call is TRBV4-1, the J call TRBJ1-1; D ambiguous. CDR1 and CDR2 (germline): MGHRA, YSYEKL. Trimming removed 1 base at V and 1 base at J, with 4 bases between. There are 13 residues in the CDR3. The CDR3 DNA sequence: TGCGCCAGCAGCCAAGTCGGGAACACTGAAGCTTTCTTT. Translated: CASSQVGNTEAFF.

V usage is TRBV6-6 and J usage is TRBJ1-5, with D perhaps matching TRBD1 (6 bases). In germline, CDR1 is MNHNY, CDR2 SVGAGI (reference sequence). The length of the CDR3 is 16 residues. The ends were cut back, 2 bases at V and 0 bases at J, with 11 bases in the middle. CDR3 in amino acids: CASSYPRTVSNQPQHF. CDR3 nucleotide sequence: TGTGCCAGCAGTTACCCAAGGACAGTTAGCAATCAGCCCCAGCATTTT.

The rearrangement uses TRBV5-6 and TRBJ1-1; D gene uncertain. V lost 2 bases, J lost 9 bases, and 11 bases lay in between. The CDR3 is made up of 12 amino acids. Germline values: CDR1 SGHDT, CDR2 YYEEEE. The CDR3 sequence is CASSFPTEQAFF. In DNA, the CDR3 is TGTGCCAGCAGCTTCCCCACAGAGCAAGCTTTCTTT.

This chain links TRBV6-5 with TRBJ2-5, with TRBD1 identical over 9 bases. J was trimmed by 5 bases and V by 3 bases; bases with no gene match: 7. Germline CDR1 and CDR2: MNHEY and SVGAGI. The length of the CDR3 is 15 residues. The CDR3 is CASSYQGTGIETQYF. DNA of the CDR3: TGTGCCAGCAGTTATCAAGGGACAGGGATTGAGACCCAGTACTTC.

The table lists this clone with a few counts. The chain couples TRBV30 to TRBJ2-3; D might be TRBD2 (6 bases). The CDR3 sequence is 14 residues long. V lost 5 bases and J 0 bases, leaving 12 bases between the germline ends. Germline CDR1 reads GTSNPN; CDR2 reads SVGIG (reference sequence). CDR3 sequence reads: CAWAAGTSTDTQYF. The CDR3 DNA reads as TGTGCCTGGGCGGCGGGAACCAGCACAGATACGCAGTATTTT.

This clone was detected a few times. The CDR3 loop reads CASSPGAPSYEQYF. In DNA, the CDR3 is TGTGCCAGCAGCCCGGGAGCGCCTTCCTACGAGCAGTACTTC. The chain is built from TRBV7-2 and TRBJ2-7, with D possibly TRBD2 on 6 matching bases. V lost 5 bases and J lost 1, with 12 bases in between. The CDR3 totals 14 residues. Germline V lookup: CDR1 SGHTA, CDR2 FQGNSA.